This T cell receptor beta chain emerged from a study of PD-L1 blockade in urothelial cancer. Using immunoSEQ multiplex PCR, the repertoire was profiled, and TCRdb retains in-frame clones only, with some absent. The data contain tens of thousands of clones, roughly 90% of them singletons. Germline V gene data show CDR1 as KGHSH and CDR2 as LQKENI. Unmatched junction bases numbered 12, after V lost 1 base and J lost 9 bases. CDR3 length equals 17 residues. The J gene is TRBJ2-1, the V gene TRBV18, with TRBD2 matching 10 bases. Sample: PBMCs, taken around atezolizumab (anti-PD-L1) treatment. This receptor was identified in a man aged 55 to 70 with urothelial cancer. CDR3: CASSPLPTSGIAPEQFF. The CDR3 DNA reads TGTGCCAGCTCACCACTACCTACTAGCGGGATTGCCCCTGAGCAGTTCTTC. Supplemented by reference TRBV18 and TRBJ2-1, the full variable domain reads NAGVMQNPRHLVRRRGQEARLRCSPMKGHSHVYWYRQLPEEGLKFMVYLQKENIIDESGMPKERFSAEFPKEGPSILRIQQVVRGDSAAYFCASSPLPTSGIAPEQFFGPGTRLTVL.